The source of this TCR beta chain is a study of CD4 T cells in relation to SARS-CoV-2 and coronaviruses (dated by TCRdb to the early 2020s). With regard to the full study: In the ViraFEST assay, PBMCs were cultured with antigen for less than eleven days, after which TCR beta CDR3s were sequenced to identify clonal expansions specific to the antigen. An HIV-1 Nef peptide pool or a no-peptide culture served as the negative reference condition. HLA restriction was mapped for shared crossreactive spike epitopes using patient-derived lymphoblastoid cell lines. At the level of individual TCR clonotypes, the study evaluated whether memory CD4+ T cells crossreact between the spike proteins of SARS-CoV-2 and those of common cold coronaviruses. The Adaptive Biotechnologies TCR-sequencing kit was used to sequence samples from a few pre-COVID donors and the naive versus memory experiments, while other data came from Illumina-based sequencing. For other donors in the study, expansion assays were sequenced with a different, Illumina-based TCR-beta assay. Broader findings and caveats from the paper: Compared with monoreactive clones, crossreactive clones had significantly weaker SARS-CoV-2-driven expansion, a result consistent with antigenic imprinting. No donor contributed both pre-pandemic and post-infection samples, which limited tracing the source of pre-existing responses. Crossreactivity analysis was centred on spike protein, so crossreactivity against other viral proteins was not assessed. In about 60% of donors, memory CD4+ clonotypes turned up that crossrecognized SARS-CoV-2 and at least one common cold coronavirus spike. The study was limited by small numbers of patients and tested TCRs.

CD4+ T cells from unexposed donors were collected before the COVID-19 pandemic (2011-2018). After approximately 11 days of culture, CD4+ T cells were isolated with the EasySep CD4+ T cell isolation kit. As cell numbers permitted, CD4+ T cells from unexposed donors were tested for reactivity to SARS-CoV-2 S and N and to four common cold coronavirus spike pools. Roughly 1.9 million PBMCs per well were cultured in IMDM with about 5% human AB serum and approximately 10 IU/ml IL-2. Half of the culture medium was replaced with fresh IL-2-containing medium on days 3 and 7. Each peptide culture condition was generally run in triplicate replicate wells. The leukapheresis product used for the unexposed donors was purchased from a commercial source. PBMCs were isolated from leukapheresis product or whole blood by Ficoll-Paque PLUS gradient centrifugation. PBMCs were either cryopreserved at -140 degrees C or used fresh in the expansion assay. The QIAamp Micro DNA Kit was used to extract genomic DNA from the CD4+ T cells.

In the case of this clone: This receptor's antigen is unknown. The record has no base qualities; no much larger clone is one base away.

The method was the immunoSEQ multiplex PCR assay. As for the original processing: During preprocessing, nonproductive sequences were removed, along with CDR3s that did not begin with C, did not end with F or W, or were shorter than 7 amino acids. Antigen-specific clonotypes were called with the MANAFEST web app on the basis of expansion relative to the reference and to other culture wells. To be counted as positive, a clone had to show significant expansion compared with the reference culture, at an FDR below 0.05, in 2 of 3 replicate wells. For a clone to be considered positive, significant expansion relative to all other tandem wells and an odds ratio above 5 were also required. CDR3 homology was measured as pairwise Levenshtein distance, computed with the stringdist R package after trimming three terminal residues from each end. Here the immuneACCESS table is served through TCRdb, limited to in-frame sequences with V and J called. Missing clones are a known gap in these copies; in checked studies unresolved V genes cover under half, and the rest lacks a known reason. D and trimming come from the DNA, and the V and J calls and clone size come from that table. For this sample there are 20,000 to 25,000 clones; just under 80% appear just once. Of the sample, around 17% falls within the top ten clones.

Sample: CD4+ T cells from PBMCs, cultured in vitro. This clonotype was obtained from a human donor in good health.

The CDR3 amino acid sequence is: CASSPRGSGKVYEQYF. In nucleotides, the sequence is TGTGCCAGCAGCCCCCGGGGTAGCGGGAAGGTCTACGAGCAGTACTTC. Recombination joined TRBV21-1 with TRBJ2-7; TRBD2 is the table's D call and was not checked against the DNA. TRBV21-1 is assigned pseudogene status. Spanning cysteine to phenylalanine, the CDR3 consists of 16 amino acids. The only DNA kept is the CDR3, 48 bases in frame from the first base.